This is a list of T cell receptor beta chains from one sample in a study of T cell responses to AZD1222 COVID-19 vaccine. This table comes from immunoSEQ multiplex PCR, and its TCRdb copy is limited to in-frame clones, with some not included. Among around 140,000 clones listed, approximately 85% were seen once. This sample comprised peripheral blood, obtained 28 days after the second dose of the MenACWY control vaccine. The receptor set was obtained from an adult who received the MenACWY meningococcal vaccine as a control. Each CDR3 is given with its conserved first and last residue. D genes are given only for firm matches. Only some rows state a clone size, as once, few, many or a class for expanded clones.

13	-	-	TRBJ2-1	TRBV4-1	CASSQDEGFGQFF	TGCGCCAGCAGCCAAGATGAGGGGTTCGGGCAGTTCTTC
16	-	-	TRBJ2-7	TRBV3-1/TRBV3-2	CASSQDRTGTNYEQYF	TGTGCCAGCAGCCAAGACCGCACAGGGACCAACTACGAGCAGTACTTC
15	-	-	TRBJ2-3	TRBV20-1	CSASIGFGSSDTQYF	TGCAGTGCTAGTATTGGGTTCGGAAGCTCAGATACGCAGTATTTT
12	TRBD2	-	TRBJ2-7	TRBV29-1	CSVLGLAREQYF	TGCAGCGTCCTCGGACTAGCGCGCGAGCAGTACTTC
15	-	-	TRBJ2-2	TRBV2	CASKVQAVNTGELFF	TGTGCCAGCAAGGTTCAGGCCGTCAACACCGGGGAGCTGTTTTTT
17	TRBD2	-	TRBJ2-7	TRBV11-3	CASTGLAGVGGHYEQYF	TGTGCCAGCACGGGACTAGCGGGAGTCGGCGGGCACTACGAGCAGTACTTC
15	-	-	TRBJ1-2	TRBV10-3	CAISEWAGWDYGYTF	TGTGCCATCAGTGAGTGGGCGGGATGGGACTATGGCTACACCTTC
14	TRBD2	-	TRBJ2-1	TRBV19	CASRTAGGYNEQFF	TGTGCCAGTAGAACAGCGGGAGGATACAATGAGCAGTTCTTC
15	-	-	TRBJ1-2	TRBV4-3	CASSQDTALYYGYTF	TGCGCCAGCAGCCAAGATACAGCCTTATACTATGGCTACACCTTC
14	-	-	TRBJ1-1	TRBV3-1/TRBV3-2	CASSREPGQGEAFF	TGTGCCAGCAGCCGCGAACCAGGGCAAGGTGAAGCTTTCTTT
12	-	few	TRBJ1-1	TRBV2	CASSEVSGEAFF	TGTGCCAGCAGTGAAGTTTCAGGGGAAGCTTTCTTT
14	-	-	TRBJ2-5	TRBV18	CASSFPGGGETQYF	TGTGCCAGCTCTTTCCCGGGCGGAGGAGAGACCCAGTACTTC
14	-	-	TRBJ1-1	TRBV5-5	CASSLGGGNTEAFF	TGTGCCAGCAGCTTGGGGGGCGGAAACACTGAAGCTTTCTTT
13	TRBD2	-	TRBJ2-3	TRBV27	CASSPSGRYTQYF	TGTGCCAGCAGTCCGAGCGGGAGGTATACGCAGTATTTT
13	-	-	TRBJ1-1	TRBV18	CASSPSGNTEAFF	TGTGCCAGCTCACCGAGCGGGAACACTGAAGCTTTCTTT
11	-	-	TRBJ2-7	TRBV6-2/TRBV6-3	CASSPLYEQYF	TGTGCCAGCAGTCCCCTTTACGAGCAGTACTTC
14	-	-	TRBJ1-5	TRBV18	CASSPVGSNQPQHF	TGTGCCAGCTCACCAGTGGGTAGCAATCAGCCCCAGCATTTT
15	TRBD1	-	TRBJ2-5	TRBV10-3	CAISERSRGQETQYF	TGTGCCATCAGTGAGCGCTCCAGGGGGCAAGAGACCCAGTACTTC
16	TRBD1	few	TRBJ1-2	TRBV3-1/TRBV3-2	CASSQTDRAPKYGYTF	TGTGCCAGCAGCCAAACGGACAGGGCCCCTAAGTATGGCTACACCTTC
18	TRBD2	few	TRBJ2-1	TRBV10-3	CAISESRGGREVYNEQFF	TGTGCCATCAGTGAGTCCCGGGGAGGGCGGGAGGTCTACAATGAGCAGTTCTTC
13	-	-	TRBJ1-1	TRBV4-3	CASSQDSVGEAFF	TGCGCCAGCAGCCAAGACTCCGTAGGTGAAGCTTTCTTT
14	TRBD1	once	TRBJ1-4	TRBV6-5	CASSYGTGIEKLFF	TGTGCCAGCAGCTACGGGACAGGGATTGAAAAACTGTTTTTT
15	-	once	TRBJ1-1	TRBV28	CASRRPGTAESEAFF	TGTGCCAGCAGGCGACCCGGCACCGCGGAATCTGAAGCTTTCTTT
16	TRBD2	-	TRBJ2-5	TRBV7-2	CASSQRGLAGAETQYF	TGTGCCAGCAGCCAGCGGGGACTAGCGGGAGCGGAGACCCAGTACTTC
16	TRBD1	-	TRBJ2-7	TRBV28	CASRAPGTALSYEQYF	TGTGCCAGCAGAGCCCCCGGGACAGCCCTCTCCTACGAGCAGTACTTC
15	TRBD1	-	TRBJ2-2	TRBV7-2	CASSLGQGFSGELFF	TGTGCCAGCAGCTTAGGACAGGGGTTTAGCGGGGAGCTGTTTTTT
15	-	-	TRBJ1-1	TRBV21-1	CASSKALWGHTEAFF	TGTGCCAGCAGCAAAGCGCTATGGGGTCACACTGAAGCTTTCTTT
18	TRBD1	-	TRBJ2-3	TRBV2	CASIGTGTGARGTDTQYF	TGTGCCAGCATTGGAACCGGGACAGGCGCAAGGGGCACAGATACGCAGTATTTT
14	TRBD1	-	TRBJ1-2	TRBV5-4	CASRQGARDYGYTF	TGTGCCAGCAGGCAGGGGGCGCGTGACTATGGCTACACCTTC
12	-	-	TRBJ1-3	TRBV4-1	CASAPNPNTIYF	TGCGCCAGCGCCCCGAATCCAAACACCATATATTTT
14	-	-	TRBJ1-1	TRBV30	CALKRQNMNTEAFF	TGTGCCTTAAAGAGACAGAACATGAACACTGAAGCTTTCTTT
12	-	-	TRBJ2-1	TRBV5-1	CASSKGQNEQFF	TGCGCCAGCAGCAAGGGACAAAATGAGCAGTTCTTC
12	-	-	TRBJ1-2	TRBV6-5	CASMRVIYGYTF	TGTGCCAGCATGAGGGTTATCTATGGCTACACCTTC
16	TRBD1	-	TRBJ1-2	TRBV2	CASSEAGTGGAPGYTF	TGTGCCAGCAGTGAAGCTGGGACAGGGGGCGCTCCTGGCTACACCTTC
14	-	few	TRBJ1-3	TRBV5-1	CASSTDPGGGTIYF	TGCGCCAGCAGCACAGACCCGGGGGGAGGCACCATATATTTT
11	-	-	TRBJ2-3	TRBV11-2	CASSPADTQYF	TGTGCCAGCAGCCCCGCAGATACGCAGTATTTT
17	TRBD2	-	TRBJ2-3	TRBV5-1	CASSPGLAGSSTDTQYF	TGCGCCAGCAGCCCGGGACTAGCGGGGAGTAGCACAGATACGCAGTATTTT
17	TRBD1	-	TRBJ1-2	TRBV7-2	CASSLFLRTGWVYGYTF	TGTGCCAGCAGCTTATTTCTTCGGACAGGGTGGGTTTATGGCTACACCTTC
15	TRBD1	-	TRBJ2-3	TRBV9	CASSTKTGGTDTQYF	TGTGCCAGCAGCACCAAGACAGGGGGCACAGATACGCAGTATTTT
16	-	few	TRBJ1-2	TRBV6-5	CASSYSNGLGGYGYTF	TGTGCCAGCAGTTACTCGAATGGTCTAGGCGGCTATGGCTACACCTTC
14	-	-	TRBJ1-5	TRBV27	CASHHGRGGQPQHF	TGTGCCAGCCATCACGGCAGGGGCGGCCAGCCCCAGCATTTT
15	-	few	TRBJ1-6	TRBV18	CASSPGAAPNSPLHF	TGTGCCAGCTCACCAGGGGCAGCGCCAAATTCACCCCTCCACTTT
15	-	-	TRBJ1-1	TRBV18	CASSPPGHGNTEAFF	TGTGCCAGCTCACCGCCGGGACACGGTAACACTGAAGCTTTCTTT
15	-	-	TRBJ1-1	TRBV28	CASSLGRPMNTEAFF	TGTGCCAGCAGTTTAGGGCGGCCGATGAACACTGAAGCTTTCTTT
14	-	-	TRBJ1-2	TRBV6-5	CASSRTVNVGGYTF	TGTGCCAGCAGTCGGACAGTTAATGTAGGTGGCTACACCTTC
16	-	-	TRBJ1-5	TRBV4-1	CASSQAGQGSNQPQHF	TGCGCCAGCAGCCAAGCGGGTCAGGGGAGCAATCAGCCCCAGCATTTT
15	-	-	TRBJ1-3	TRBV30	CAFTPSIRPGNTIYF	TGTGCCTTCACCCCCTCGATAAGGCCTGGAAACACCATATATTTT